This T cell receptor (beta chain) was sequenced for a study of T cell clonality in common variable immunodeficiency. Measured with immunoSEQ multiplex PCR; TCRdb has only the in-frame clones, and not every one. Listed here are approximately 28,000 clones without any singletons, the top ten holding less than 3.5%. Regarding this clone: Antigen: not known. The read ends 3 residues before the CDR3 terminus; that terminus is restored from the germline J gene.

Between the trimmed V and J ends, which lost 6 bases and 9 bases, there was a span of 30 bases. The CDR3 length is 18 residues. Per the germline V gene, CDR1 is MRHNA and CDR2 is SNTAGT. Study results and caveats: CVID subjects had higher TCRbeta clonality than healthy controls, most marked in about a third. Fewer deletions and N-nucleotide insertions were reportedly seen in common variable immunodeficiency TCR beta sequences.

The material sequenced was peripheral blood mononuclear cells. This TCR derives from a human donor with common variable immunodeficiency. The rearrangement uses TRBV6-4 and TRBJ1-5; D perhaps matches TRBD1 (5 bases). The sequenced part of the CDR3 DNA is TGTGCCAGCAGCGACCTCAACTGGGGACTTAATACTCTGGGGCCC. This gives the protein CASSDLNWGLNTLGP. The CDR3, in full, reads CASSDLNWGLNTLGPQHF.